This note documents a single T cell receptor (beta chain) sequence. The CDR3 has 13 residues. V lost 6 bases and J lost 5, with 13 bases in between. Germline loops: CDR1 MNHNS, CDR2 SASEGT. These data belong to a study of blood T cells in healthy people across ages. Next came a second PCR, run for roughly 6 to 11 cycles, which used a sample-barcoded 5' primer along with a J-beta primer mix. Tagging of each cDNA molecule was performed by a template-switch adaptor with 12 random nucleotides. MiXCR was run by TCRdb on the 5' RACE reads, yielding one entry per CDR3 protein. The table records about 640,000 distinct CDR3 sequences, approximately 50% of them present only once.

The chain employs TRBV6-1 and TRBJ2-5; D uncertain. This TCR came from a man between 60 and 75 years old in good health. What was sequenced was blood. CDR3 loop: CASRWGGLETQYF. The CDR3 bases are TGTGCCAGCAGGTGGGGTGGGTTGGAGACCCAGTACTTC.